Shown below are 4 T cell receptor beta chains from a single sample sequenced in a study of brain T cells in children with intractable seizures (TCRdb year 2021). This sample's time point label indicates: resected brain tissue, or blood drawn just prior to surgery. The library was produced with the immunoSEQ multiplex PCR assay. The source is immuneACCESS, and TCRdb retained only in-frame sequences with V and J called. Part of the clones is not carried over; for the studies checked, unresolved V genes explain less than half of this, and the remainder is unexplained. The sample profile shows about 80,000 clones; more than 75% of them were found once. The ten top clones hold approximately 25% of the sample. The specimen was peripheral blood, collected at surgery. These receptors were taken from a girl aged 2-10 years with Rasmussen encephalitis and intractable seizures.

J is TRBJ2-2 and V is TRBV5-1; TRBD2 matches 7 bases. This CDR3 spans 15 amino acids. J gave up 6 bases and V 5 bases, and 10 bases lay outside the gene matches. Germline V CDR1 and CDR2: SGHRS, YFSETQ. The CDR3 nucleotides are TGCGCCAGCAGTTGGACTAGAGTTGTTCCCGGGGAGCTGTTTTTT. This encodes CASSWTRVVPGELFF.

The rearrangement links TRBV18 to TRBJ2-2; D gene uncertain. V was cut by 1 base and J by 2 bases, with 2 bases left in between. The CDR3 contains 13 residues. The germline V gene has CDR1 KGHSH and CDR2 LQKENI. CDR3 nucleotides: TGTGCCAGCTCACCACGTAACACCGGGGAGCTGTTTTTT. Its translation: CASSPRNTGELFF.

V usage is TRBV5-6 and J usage is TRBJ1-4, with D maybe TRBD1 (5 bases). Germline V lookup: CDR1 SGHDT, CDR2 YYEEEE. The CDR3 has 15 amino acids. Trimming left V 1 base short and J 0 bases short, with 7 bases between. The CDR3 reads CASSLRGTTNEKLFF. The DNA for the CDR3 is TGTGCCAGCAGCTTGCGGGGGACAACTAATGAAAAACTGTTTTTT.

J is TRBJ1-2 and V is TRBV6-6, with TRBD1 identical over 7 bases. This CDR3 comprises 13 residues. CDR1 is MNHNY and CDR2 is SVGAGI in the germline V gene (reference sequence). The V and J ends lost 6 bases and 8 bases, in that order; junction bases with no gene match: 9. This CDR3 reads CASSNRGTGGYTF. CDR3 bases: TGTGCCAGCAGCAACAGGGGAACGGGAGGCTACACCTTC.